Listed below are T cell receptor beta chains from one sample, sequenced in a study of blood T cell repertoires in COVID-19. Assay used: immunoSEQ multiplex PCR; TCRdb lists only in-frame clones, some missing. In the table there are 260,000 or so clones, 70% to 90% of which are singletons. Material: PBMCs or T cells enriched from blood (not recorded which). These receptors originate from a man aged 18 to 35 who had recovered from COVID-19. Both conserved end residues are part of each CDR3. D genes are given only for firm matches. For some rows the clone size is stated as once, few or many, or as a class when expanded; others skip it.

D: TRBD1; J: TRBJ2-5; V: TRBV5-1; size: -; DNA: TGCGCCAGCAGCTTGAGTGCCGGGACAGTTGAGACCCAGTACTTC; CDR3: CASSLSAGTVETQYF
D: -; J: TRBJ1-5; V: TRBV12-3/TRBV12-4; size: once; DNA: TGTGCCAGCAGTTCCTCCGGGCAGCCCCAGCATTTT; CDR3: CASSSSGQPQHF
D: -; J: TRBJ1-3; V: TRBV5-1; size: -; DNA: TGCGCCAGCAGCATAAACAGGGCGGCTGGAGGAAACACCATATATTTT; CDR3: CASSINRAAGGNTIYF
D: -; J: TRBJ2-6; V: TRBV27; size: -; DNA: TGTGCCAGCAGTTCTGGACAGAGGTCTGGGGCCAACGTCCTGACTTTC; CDR3: CASSSGQRSGANVLTF
D: -; J: TRBJ1-1; V: TRBV6-5; size: few; DNA: TGTGCCAGCAGTTACGGCAGGGTGAACACTGAAGCTTTCTTT; CDR3: CASSYGRVNTEAFF
D: TRBD2; J: TRBJ2-1; V: TRBV7-3; size: -; DNA: TGTGCCAGCAGGCCGGCGGGAGTACAGACGAATGAGCAGTTCTTC; CDR3: CASRPAGVQTNEQFF
D: TRBD2; J: TRBJ2-1; V: TRBV10-3; size: -; DNA: TGTGCCATCAGTGATCATAGCGGGGGCCGGAATGAGCAGTTCTTC; CDR3: CAISDHSGGRNEQFF
D: TRBD2; J: TRBJ2-1; V: TRBV4-1; size: -; DNA: TGCGCCAGCAGCCAAGTTCTCGGCGGGCGGGAGGACCTTAACAATGAGCAGTTCTTC; CDR3: CASSQVLGGREDLNNEQFF
D: -; J: TRBJ1-1; V: TRBV7-9; size: -; DNA: TGTGCCAGCAGCCCCATAGAGGCGCCCATGAACACTGAAGCTTTCTTT; CDR3: CASSPIEAPMNTEAFF
D: TRBD1; J: TRBJ1-4; V: TRBV4-1; size: -; DNA: TGCGCCAGCAGCATAGGACAGGCAGGGAATGAAAAACTGTTTTTT; CDR3: CASSIGQAGNEKLFF
D: -; J: TRBJ1-1; V: TRBV30; size: -; DNA: TGTGCCTGGAGTGAGGAGGTGTCGGGCGCTGAAGCTTTCTTT; CDR3: CAWSEEVSGAEAFF
D: -; J: TRBJ2-3; V: TRBV27; size: -; DNA: TGTGCCAGCAGGGGAGGGGGAGGGGGACGCACAGATACGCAGTATTTT; CDR3: CASRGGGGGRTDTQYF
D: TRBD1; J: TRBJ2-7; V: TRBV5-4; size: -; DNA: TGTGCCAGCAGATTTATCTCGATTCAGGGGGCTTCTGCTGACGAGCAGTACTTC; CDR3: CASRFISIQGASADEQYF
D: -; J: TRBJ1-1; V: TRBV19; size: -; DNA: TGTGCCAGTAGTATATCAGGGGACAACTTGAACACTGAAGCTTTCTTT; CDR3: CASSISGDNLNTEAFF
D: -; J: TRBJ2-5; V: TRBV12-3/TRBV12-4; size: -; DNA: TGTGCCAGCAGCCAGACCCAGGGGGAGACCCAGTACTTC; CDR3: CASSQTQGETQYF
D: TRBD1; J: TRBJ1-4; V: TRBV5-8; size: -; DNA: TGTGCCAGCAGCTTGTCAGGGGGCTTGGCTAATGAAAAACTGTTTTTT; CDR3: CASSLSGGLANEKLFF
D: -; J: TRBJ2-3; V: TRBV19; size: -; DNA: TGTGCCAGTAGTACCGGTACAGGGCGCACAGATACGCAGTATTTT; CDR3: CASSTGTGRTDTQYF
D: -; J: TRBJ1-4; V: TRBV10-3; size: -; DNA: TGTGCCATCCGAGAGCTGCCTAATGAAAAACTGTTTTTT; CDR3: CAIRELPNEKLFF
D: -; J: TRBJ2-7; V: TRBV2; size: -; DNA: TGTGCCAGCAGTGACCTTAACTACGAGCAGTACTTC; CDR3: CASSDLNYEQYF
D: TRBD2; J: TRBJ2-3; V: TRBV16; size: -; DNA: TGTGCCAGCAGCCCCCGAGGATCGGCGGGAGCTGCAGATACGCAGTATTTT; CDR3: CASSPRGSAGAADTQYF
D: -; J: TRBJ1-2; V: TRBV12-3/TRBV12-4; size: -; DNA: TGTGCCAGCAGTTCCCAGGGGAGCTATGGCTACACCTTC; CDR3: CASSSQGSYGYTF
D: TRBD1; J: TRBJ1-2; V: TRBV6-1; size: -; DNA: TGTGCCAGCAGTGAAGGGACAGGGGTACATGGCTACACCTTC; CDR3: CASSEGTGVHGYTF